This paragraph covers one T cell receptor beta chain sequence. Germline CDR1 MNHEY, CDR2 SVGAGI. The length of the CDR3 is 16 residues. The germline V and J ends were trimmed by 2 bases and 7 bases, with 15 bases remaining between them. This record comes from a study of blood T cell repertoires in COVID-19. The method was immunoSEQ multiplex PCR; TCRdb's version includes in-frame clones alone and lacks a portion of them. The sample has some 110,000 clones, around 85% seen once. The rearrangement uses TRBV6-5 and TRBJ1-6; weak D call: TRBD1 (6 bases). The sequence came from a man aged 50-59 years with acute or convalescent COVID-19. Sequencing input: peripheral blood. The CDR3 is CASSYGGALRNSPLHF. CDR3 in DNA: TGTGCCAGCAGTTACGGGGGGGCGCTTAGGAATTCACCCCTCCACTTT.